This entry lists 21 T cell receptor beta chains sequenced from one sample in a study of CD8 T cells in ankylosing spondylitis. These receptors' targets are unknown. MiXCR, run by TCRdb on the 5' RACE reads, gives a single entry per CDR3 protein. The sample has over 700,000 distinct CDR3 sequences, under 20% seen once. Study-wide results and limits: Ankylosing spondylitis blood seemed to carry a telltale TCR beta motif made of under 10 highly homologous variants.

Material: blood, either unsorted or a sorted T cell fraction (not recorded which). The receptors were gathered from a male donor with ankylosing spondylitis.

This clonotype was counted between two and nine times. The rearrangement links TRBV6-5 to TRBJ1-4, with 9 bases matching TRBD1. The germline V gene has CDR1 MNHEY and CDR2 SVGAGI. Trimming cost V 0 bases and J 3 bases; bases outside gene matches: 2. The CDR3 has 16 residues. The CDR3 here is CASSYSGTGSNEKLFF. The CDR3 DNA is TGTGCCAGCAGTTACTCCGGGACAGGGTCTAATGAAAAACTGTTTTTT.

V and J are TRBV12-3 or TRBV12-4 and TRBJ2-5; D is unresolved. The CDR3 runs to 15 residues. V lost 3 bases, J lost 2 bases, and 13 bases lay in between. The CDR3 is CASSFRSPRQETQYF. Here the CDR3 DNA reads TGTGCCAGCAGTTTTAGATCCCCCCGACAAGAGACCCAGTACTTC.

This clonotype was detected ten times or more. The chain links TRBV15 to TRBJ2-4; D assignment may be TRBD1 or TRBD2 (5 bases each). This CDR3 contains 13 residues. CDR1 LNHNV and CDR2 YYDKDF come from the germline V gene (reference sequence). Deletions cut 1 base from V and 13 bases from J, with 14 bases between. In DNA form, the CDR3 reads TGTGCCACCAGCAGAGTCGACCGGGACCAACAGTACTTC. Translation: CATSRVDRDQQYF.

This clonotype showed up just a few times. The chain combines TRBV11-2 with TRBJ1-2; TRBD1 might be the D (6 bases). Germline assignment: CDR1 SGHAT and CDR2 FQNNGV. This CDR3 has 16 residues. Trimming left V 2 bases short and J 6 bases short, with 19 bases between. Written as DNA, the CDR3 is TGTGCCAGCAGCTTAAGTGCTGGGGGGGCCAGTAATGGCTACACCTTC. Encoded protein: CASSLSAGGASNGYTF.

The chain uses TRBV27 and TRBJ1-1, with 9 positions matching TRBD1. This CDR3 contains 14 residues. Trimming took 6 bases from V and 3 from J; bases not matched to a gene: 5. Germline assignment: CDR1 MNHEY and CDR2 SMNVEV (reference sequence). For the CDR3, the DNA is TGTGCCAGCAGGGGACAGGGAGGGTACACTGAAGCTTTCTTT. Translating it yields CASRGQGGYTEAFF.

This clonotype was seen only a few times. V and J are TRBV7-8 and TRBJ2-2, with TRBD1 matching 11 bases. The germline V gene encodes CDR1 SGHVS and CDR2 FQNEAQ. The CDR3 loop spans 17 amino acids. The J segment lost 6 bases and the V segment lost 3 bases, leaving 9 bases of the junction unmatched. CDR3 region: CASSLGPGQGVAGELFF. CDR3 DNA: TGTGCCAGCAGCTTGGGGCCGGGACAGGGGGTCGCCGGGGAGCTGTTTTTT. The full variable domain, completed using reference TRBV7-8 and TRBJ2-2, is GAGVSQSPRYKVAKRGQDVALRCDPISGHVSLFWYQQALGQGPEFLTYFQNEAQLDKSGLPSDRFFAERPEGSVSTLKIQRTQQEDSAVYLCASSLGPGQGVAGELFFGEGSRLTVL.

This sequence joins TRBV11-2 and TRBJ2-3; D is perhaps TRBD2 (6 bases). Germline values: CDR1 SGHAT, CDR2 FQNNGV. The CDR3 contains 15 residues. The germline V and J ends were trimmed by 7 bases and 1 base, with 15 bases remaining between them. In nucleotides, the CDR3 is TGTGCCAGCACCATAAAGTGGGGGGGCACAGATACGCAGTATTTT. Translated: CASTIKWGGTDTQYF.

The CDR3 sequence: CSATSTSGGKDHEQYF. The CDR3 nucleotides read TGCAGTGCTACCTCGACTAGCGGGGGGAAGGACCACGAGCAGTACTTC. This chain uses TRBV20-1 with TRBJ2-7; TRBD2 matches at 13 bases. The CDR3 runs to 16 residues. Germline loops: CDR1 DFQATT, CDR2 SNEGSKA (reference sequence). J gave up 5 bases and V 4 bases, and 11 bases lay outside the gene matches.

A few counts support this clonotype. CDR3 nucleotides: TGTGCCATCAGTACACCAGACAGTCCCTACGAGCAGTACTTC. It specifies CAISTPDSPYEQYF. V usage is TRBV10-3 and J usage is TRBJ2-7; possibly TRBD1 for D (5 bases). Trimming pared 5 bases from V and 2 bases from J, leaving 13 bases between. Germline V gives CDR1 ENHRY, CDR2 SYGVKD. The CDR3 sequence is 14 residues long.

The V and J genes are TRBV12-3 or TRBV12-4 and TRBJ1-1, with a weak D call TRBD1 (5 bases). The CDR3 has 15 amino acids. Trimming removed 3 bases from V and 4 bases from J, with 15 bases in between. CDR3 DNA sequence: TGTGCCAGCAGTTTCCGACAGCCGAGGGGCACTGAAGCTTTCTTT. Translated, it gives CASSFRQPRGTEAFF.

This clonotype was seen a handful of times. This rearrangement joins TRBV3-1 to TRBJ2-5; no definite D call. The CDR3 is made up of 14 amino acids. Germline CDR1 is LGHDT and CDR2 is YNNKEL (reference sequence). With 7 bases removed from V and 5 bases from J, the gap between germline ends came to 17 bases. The CDR3 nucleotides are TGTGCCAGCACCTGGACCAAATCCATGGAGACCCAGTACTTC. Amino acid sequence: CASTWTKSMETQYF.

In this sample, this clonotype turned up a few times. The rearrangement uses TRBV5-5 and TRBJ2-7, with a possible D match to TRBD1 (6 bases). This CDR3 spans 14 amino acids. Per germline, CDR1 SGHKS and CDR2 YYEKEE (reference sequence). The V end was cut by 0 bases, the J end by 0 bases, with 7 bases between. The CDR3 here is CASSLGQDSYEQYF. The CDR3 nucleotides are TGTGCCAGCAGCTTGGGACAGGACTCCTACGAGCAGTACTTC.

This chain joins TRBV29-1 and TRBJ1-1; unclear D gene. Trimming stripped 5 bases from V and 8 bases from J, with 12 bases between. In germline, CDR1 is SQVTM, CDR2 ANQGSEA. This CDR3 has 11 amino acids. The CDR3 loop reads CSVLRSGEAFF. CDR3 sequence (DNA): TGCAGCGTTTTGCGGAGCGGAGAAGCTTTCTTT.

This clonotype came up many times. V usage is TRBV3-1 and J usage is TRBJ1-2; a weak D match, TRBD1 (6 bases). The CDR3 covers 14 residues. CDR1 and CDR2 (germline): LGHDT, YNNKEL (reference sequence). Between the trimmed V and J ends, which lost 5 bases and 2 bases, there was a span of 12 bases. As DNA, the CDR3 is TGTGCCAGCAGCTACCAACAGGGAAACTATGGCTACACCTTC. Amino acid sequence: CASSYQQGNYGYTF.

This chain links TRBV6-1 with TRBJ2-7; D possibly corresponds to TRBD2 (5 bases). The V end lost 6 bases, the J end lost 2 bases, and 14 bases lay between the germline ends. The CDR3 covers 14 residues. Germline V gene sequence: CDR1 MNHNS, CDR2 SASEGT. The chain's CDR3 is CASRPRTRTYEQYF. CDR3 DNA sequence: TGTGCCAGCAGGCCCAGGACTCGTACCTACGAGCAGTACTTC.

This sequence joins TRBV11-3 and TRBJ1-6, with 11 nucleotides matching TRBD1. Germline loops: CDR1 SGHNT, CDR2 YENEEA. V was pared by 1 base and J by 9 bases, with 2 bases of the junction left unmatched. This CDR3 contains 15 residues. The CDR3 bases are TGTGCCAGCAGCTTAGGCGGGACAGGGGGTTCACCCCTCCACTTT. Its translation is CASSLGGTGGSPLHF.

Only a few counts were recorded for this clonotype. V usage is TRBV7-2 and J usage is TRBJ2-7; 8 bases are shared with TRBD2. V was pared by 5 bases and J by 3 bases, with 15 bases of the junction left unmatched. This CDR3 spans 17 amino acids. The germline V gene encodes CDR1 SGHTA and CDR2 FQGNSA. The CDR3 DNA is TGTGCCAGCAGCGACCGTGGCGCGAGCGGGAGTAGCTACGAGCAGTACTTC. Translating gives CASSDRGASGSSYEQYF. The full variable domain, completed using reference TRBV7-2 and TRBJ2-7, is GAGVSQSPSNKVTEKGKDVELRCDPISGHTALYWYRQSLGQGLEFLIYFQGNSAPDKSGLPSDRFSAERTGGSVSTLTIQRTQQEDSAVYLCASSDRGASGSSYEQYFGPGTRLTVT.

The J gene is TRBJ1-3, the V gene TRBV10-2; D unresolved. Germline V gene sequence: CDR1 WSHSY, CDR2 SAAADI. V dropped 5 bases and J dropped 2 bases, with 16 bases sitting between them. The CDR3 is made up of 16 amino acids. CDR3 bases: TGCGCCAGCAGTCTTCGACGGCCCGACGCTGGAAACACCATATATTTT. It translates to CASSLRRPDAGNTIYF.

In this sample, this clonotype turned up a few times. The chain combines TRBV6-1 with TRBJ2-3; D gene uncertain. The CDR3 runs 12 residues. Germline CDR1 is MNHNS and CDR2 is SASEGT. Trimming left V 7 bases short and J 2 bases short, with 7 bases between. The DNA for the CDR3 is TGTGCCAGCAACCCTAACACAGATACGCAGTATTTT. This encodes CASNPNTDTQYF.

This clonotype was seen more than once but under ten times. The V gene is TRBV7-9, the J gene TRBJ2-3; D is unresolved. The length of the CDR3 is 9 residues. Germline CDR1 is SEHNR and CDR2 is FQNEAQ (reference sequence). The V end lost 10 bases, the J end lost 5 bases, and 4 bases lay between the germline ends. As DNA, the CDR3 is TGTGCCATACTAGATACGCAGTATTTT. Its translation is CAILDTQYF. The complete variable domain, with remaining parts taken from reference TRBV7-9 and TRBJ2-3, reads DTGVSQNPRHKITKRGQNVTFRCDPISEHNRLYWYRQTLGQGPEFLTYFQNEAQLEKSRLLSDRFSAERPKGSFSTLEIQRTEQGDSAMYLCAILDTQYFGPGTRLTVL.

This clonotype has only a few counts. The rearrangement links TRBV12-3 or TRBV12-4 to TRBJ1-5; 8 positions match TRBD1. The junction had 8 bases not matched to a gene; V was cut back by 6 bases and J by 7 bases. The CDR3 runs 14 residues. The CDR3 DNA follows: TGTGCCAGCAGCCGAACAGGGGGAGAGCAGCCCCAGCATTTT. Its translation: CASSRTGGEQPQHF.